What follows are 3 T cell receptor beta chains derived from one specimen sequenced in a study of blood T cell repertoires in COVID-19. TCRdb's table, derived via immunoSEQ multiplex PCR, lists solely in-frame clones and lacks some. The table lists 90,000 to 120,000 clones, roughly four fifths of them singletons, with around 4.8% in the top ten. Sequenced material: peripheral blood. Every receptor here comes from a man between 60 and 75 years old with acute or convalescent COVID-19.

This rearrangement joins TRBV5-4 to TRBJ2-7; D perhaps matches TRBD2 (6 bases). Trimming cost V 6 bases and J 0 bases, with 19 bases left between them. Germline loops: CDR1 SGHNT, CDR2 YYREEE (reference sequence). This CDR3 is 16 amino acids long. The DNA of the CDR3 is TGTGCCAGCAAAACAGGCGGAATCGGGGGCTCCTACGAGCAGTACTTC. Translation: CASKTGGIGGSYEQYF. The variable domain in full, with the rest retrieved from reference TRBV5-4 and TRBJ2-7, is ETGVTQSPTHLIKTRGQQVTLRCSSQSGHNTVSWYQQALGQGPQFIFQYYREEENGRGNFPPRFSGLQFPNYSSELNVNALELDDSALYLCASKTGGIGGSYEQYFGPGTRLTVT.

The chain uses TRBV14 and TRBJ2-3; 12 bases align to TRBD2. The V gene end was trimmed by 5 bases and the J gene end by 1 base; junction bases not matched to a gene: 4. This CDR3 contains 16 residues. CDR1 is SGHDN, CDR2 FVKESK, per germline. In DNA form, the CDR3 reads TGTGCCAGCAGCTTCCGGACTAGCGGGGGCACAGATACGCAGTATTTT. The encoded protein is CASSFRTSGGTDTQYF.

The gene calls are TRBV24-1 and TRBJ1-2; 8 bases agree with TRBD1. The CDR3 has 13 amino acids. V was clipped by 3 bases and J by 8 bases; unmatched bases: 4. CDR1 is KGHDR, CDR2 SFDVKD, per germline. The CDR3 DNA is TGTGCCACCAGTGATAGGACAGGGAGAGGCTACACCTTC. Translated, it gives CATSDRTGRGYTF.